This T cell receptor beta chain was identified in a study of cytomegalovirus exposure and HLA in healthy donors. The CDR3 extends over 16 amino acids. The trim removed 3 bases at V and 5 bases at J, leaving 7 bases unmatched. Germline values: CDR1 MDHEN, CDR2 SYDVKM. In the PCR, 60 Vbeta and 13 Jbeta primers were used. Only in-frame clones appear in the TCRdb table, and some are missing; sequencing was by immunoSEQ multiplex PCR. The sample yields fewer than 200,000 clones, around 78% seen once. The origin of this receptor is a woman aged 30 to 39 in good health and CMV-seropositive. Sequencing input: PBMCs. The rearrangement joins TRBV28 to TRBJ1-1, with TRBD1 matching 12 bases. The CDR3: CASSFRDRGRRTEAFF. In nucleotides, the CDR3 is TGTGCCAGCAGTTTTCGGGACAGGGGGCGGAGGACTGAAGCTTTCTTT.